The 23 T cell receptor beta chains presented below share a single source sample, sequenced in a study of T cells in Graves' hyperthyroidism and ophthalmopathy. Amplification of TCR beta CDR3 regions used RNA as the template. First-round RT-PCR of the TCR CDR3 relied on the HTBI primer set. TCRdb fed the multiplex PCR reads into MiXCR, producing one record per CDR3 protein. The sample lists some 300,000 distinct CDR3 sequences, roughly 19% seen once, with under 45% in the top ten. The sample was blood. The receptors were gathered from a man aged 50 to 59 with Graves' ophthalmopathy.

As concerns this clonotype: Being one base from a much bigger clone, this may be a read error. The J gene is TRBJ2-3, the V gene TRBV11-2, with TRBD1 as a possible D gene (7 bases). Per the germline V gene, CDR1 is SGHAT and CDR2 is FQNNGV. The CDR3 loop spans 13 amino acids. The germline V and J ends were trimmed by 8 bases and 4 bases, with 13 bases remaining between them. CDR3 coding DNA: TGTGCCAGCTGCCAGGGGGGCGCAGATACGCAGTATTTT. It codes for CASCQGGADTQYF.

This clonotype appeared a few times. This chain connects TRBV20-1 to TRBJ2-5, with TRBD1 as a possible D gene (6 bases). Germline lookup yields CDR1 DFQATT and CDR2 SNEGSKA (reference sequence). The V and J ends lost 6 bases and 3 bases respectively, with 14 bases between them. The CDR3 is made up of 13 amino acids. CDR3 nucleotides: TGCAGTGCGGTCCGGACAGCCAAAGAGACCCAGTACTTC. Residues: CSAVRTAKETQYF.

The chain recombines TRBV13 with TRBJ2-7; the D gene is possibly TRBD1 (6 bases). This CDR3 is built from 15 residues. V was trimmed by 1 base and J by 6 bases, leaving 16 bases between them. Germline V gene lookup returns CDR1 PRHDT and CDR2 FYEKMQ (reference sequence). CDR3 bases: TGTGCCAGCAGCTTAGATCCCGCCAGGGGAAGCGAGCAGTACTTC. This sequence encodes CASSLDPARGSEQYF.

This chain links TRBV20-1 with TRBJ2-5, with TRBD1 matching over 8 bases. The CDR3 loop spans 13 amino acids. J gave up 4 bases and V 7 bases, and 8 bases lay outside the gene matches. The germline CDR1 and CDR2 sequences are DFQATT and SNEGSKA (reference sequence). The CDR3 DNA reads TGCAGTGGGGCCCCAGGGGGCCGAGAGACCCAGTACTTC. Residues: CSGAPGGRETQYF.

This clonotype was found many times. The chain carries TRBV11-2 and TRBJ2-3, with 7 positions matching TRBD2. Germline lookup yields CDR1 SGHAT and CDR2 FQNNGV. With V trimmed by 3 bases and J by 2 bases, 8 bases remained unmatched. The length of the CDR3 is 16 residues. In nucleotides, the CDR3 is TGTGCCAGCAGCTTTAGACTAGCCTCGACCACAGATACGCAGTATTTT. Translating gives CASSFRLASTTDTQYF.

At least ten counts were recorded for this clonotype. Here the CDR3 reads CASSPPGEGEKLFF. The CDR3, as DNA: TGTGCCAGCTCACCACCAGGTGAGGGTGAAAAACTGTTTTTT. The V and J genes are TRBV18 and TRBJ1-4; the D is unclear. Germline V gene sequence: CDR1 KGHSH, CDR2 LQKENI. This CDR3 contains 14 residues. Trimming removed 0 bases at V and 7 bases at J, with 9 bases between.

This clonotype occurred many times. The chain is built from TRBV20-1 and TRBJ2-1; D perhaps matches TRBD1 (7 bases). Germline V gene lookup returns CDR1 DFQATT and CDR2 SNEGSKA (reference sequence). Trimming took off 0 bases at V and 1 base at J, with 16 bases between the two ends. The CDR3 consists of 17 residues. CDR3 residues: CSARDSQGGTSYNEQFF. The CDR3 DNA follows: TGCAGTGCTAGAGATAGCCAGGGGGGCACGTCCTACAATGAGCAGTTCTTC.

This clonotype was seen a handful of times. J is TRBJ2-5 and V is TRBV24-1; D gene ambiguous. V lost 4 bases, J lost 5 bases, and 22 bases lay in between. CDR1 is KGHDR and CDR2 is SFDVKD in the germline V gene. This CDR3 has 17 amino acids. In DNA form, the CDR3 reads TGTGCCACCAGTGAGGGCCCGGAAAAACCGCTCCGGGAGACCCAGTACTTC. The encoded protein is CATSEGPEKPLRETQYF.

In DNA form, the CDR3 reads TGTGCCAGCAGCCAAGATCTAGCGGGAGTTAGGGACGGGGAGCTGTTTTTT. Protein product: CASSQDLAGVRDGELFF. The J gene is TRBJ2-2, the V gene TRBV4-2; 10 bases are a match to TRBD2. V shed 0 bases, J shed 7 bases, and the junction held 8 bases outside the gene matches. The CDR3 has 17 residues. In germline, CDR1 is LGHNA, CDR2 YNFKEQ.

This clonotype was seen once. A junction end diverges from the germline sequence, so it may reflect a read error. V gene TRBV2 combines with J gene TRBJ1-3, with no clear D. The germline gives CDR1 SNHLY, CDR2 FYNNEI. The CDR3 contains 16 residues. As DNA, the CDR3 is TGTGCCAGCAGTGATGTTTCCCAGAGCTCTGGAAACACCTTATATTTT. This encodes CASSDVSQSSGNTLYF.

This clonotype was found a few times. Here the CDR3 reads CATSSKERGSYEQYF. The CDR3 coding sequence is TGTGCCACCAGCTCGAAGGAGCGGGGCTCCTACGAGCAGTACTTC. V is TRBV24-1 and J is TRBJ2-7; the match to TRBD2 covers 7 bases. The V gene end was trimmed by 7 bases and the J gene end by 0 bases; junction bases not matched to a gene: 8. CDR3 length equals 15 residues. In germline, CDR1 is KGHDR, CDR2 SFDVKD.

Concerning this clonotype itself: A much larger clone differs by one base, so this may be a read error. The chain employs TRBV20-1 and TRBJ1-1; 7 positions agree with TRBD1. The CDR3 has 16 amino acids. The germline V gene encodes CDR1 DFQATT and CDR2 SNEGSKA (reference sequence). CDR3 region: CSAELLGQPRYTEASF. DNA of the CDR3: TGCAGTGCTGAATTATTGGGACAGCCCAGATACACTGAAGCTTCCTTT.

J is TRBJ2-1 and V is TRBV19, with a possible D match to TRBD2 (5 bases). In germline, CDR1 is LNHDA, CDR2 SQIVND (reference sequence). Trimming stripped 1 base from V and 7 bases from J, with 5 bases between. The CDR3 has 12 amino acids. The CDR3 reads CASSIGRNEQFF. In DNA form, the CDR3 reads TGTGCCAGTAGTATAGGGAGGAATGAGCAGTTCTTC. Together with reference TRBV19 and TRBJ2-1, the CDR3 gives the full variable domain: DGGITQSPKYLFRKEGQNVTLSCEQNLNHDAMYWYRQDPGQGLRLIYYSQIVNDFQKGDIAEGYSVSREKKESFPLTVTSAQKNPTAFYLCASSIGRNEQFFGPGTRLTVL.

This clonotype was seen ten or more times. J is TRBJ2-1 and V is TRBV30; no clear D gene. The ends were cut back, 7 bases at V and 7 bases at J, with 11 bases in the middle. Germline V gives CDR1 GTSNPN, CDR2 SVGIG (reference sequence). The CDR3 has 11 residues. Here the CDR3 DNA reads TGTGCCTCCCATGGCGGTAATGAGCAGTTCTTC. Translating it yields CASHGGNEQFF.

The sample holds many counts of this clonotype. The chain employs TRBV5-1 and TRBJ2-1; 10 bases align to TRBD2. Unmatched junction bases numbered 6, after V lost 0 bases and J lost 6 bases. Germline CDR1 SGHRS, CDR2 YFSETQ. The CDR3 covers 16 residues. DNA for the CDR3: TGCGCCAGCAGCTTGGTCCTAGCGGGAGCTGGCAATGAGCAGTTCTTC. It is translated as CASSLVLAGAGNEQFF.

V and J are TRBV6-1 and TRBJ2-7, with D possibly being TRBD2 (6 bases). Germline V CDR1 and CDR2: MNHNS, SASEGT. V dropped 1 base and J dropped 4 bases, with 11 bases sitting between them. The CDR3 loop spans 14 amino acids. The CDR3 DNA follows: TGTGCCAGCAGTGAAGAGGCGGGATTGTACGAGCAGTACTTC. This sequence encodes CASSEEAGLYEQYF.

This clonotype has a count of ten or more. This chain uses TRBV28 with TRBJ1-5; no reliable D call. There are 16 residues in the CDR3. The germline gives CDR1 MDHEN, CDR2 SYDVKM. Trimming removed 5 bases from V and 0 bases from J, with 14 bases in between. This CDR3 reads CASSTLDGDSNQPQHF. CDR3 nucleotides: TGTGCCAGCAGTACCCTGGACGGGGATAGCAATCAGCCCCAGCATTTT.

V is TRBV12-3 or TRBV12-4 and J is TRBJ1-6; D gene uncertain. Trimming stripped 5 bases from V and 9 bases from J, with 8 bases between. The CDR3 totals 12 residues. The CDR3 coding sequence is TGTGCCAGCAGTCGAGGGAGTTCACCCCTCCACTTT. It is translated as CASSRGSSPLHF.

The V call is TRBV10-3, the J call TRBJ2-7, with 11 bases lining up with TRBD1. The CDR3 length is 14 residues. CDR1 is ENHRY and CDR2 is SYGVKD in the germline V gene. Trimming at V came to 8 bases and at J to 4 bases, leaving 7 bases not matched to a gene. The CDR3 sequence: CAIRGQGVLYEQYF. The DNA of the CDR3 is TGTGCCATCCGGGGACAGGGGGTATTATACGAGCAGTACTTC.

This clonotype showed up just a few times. In nucleotides, the CDR3 is TGTGCCAGCAGCTTGGCCGGACAGGAGGCTGTTGAAAAACTGTTTTTT. This sequence encodes CASSLAGQEAVEKLFF. The chain is built from TRBV7-9 and TRBJ1-4, with TRBD1 matching 7 bases. Trimming at V came to 3 bases and at J to 7 bases, leaving 11 bases not matched to a gene. The CDR3 extends over 16 amino acids. In germline, CDR1 is SEHNR, CDR2 FQNEAQ (reference sequence).

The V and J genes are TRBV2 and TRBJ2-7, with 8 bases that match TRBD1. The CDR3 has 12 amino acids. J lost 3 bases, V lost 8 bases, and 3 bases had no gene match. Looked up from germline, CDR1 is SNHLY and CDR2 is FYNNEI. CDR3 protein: CASGQGNYEQYF. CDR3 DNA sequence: TGTGCCAGCGGACAGGGCAACTACGAGCAGTACTTC.

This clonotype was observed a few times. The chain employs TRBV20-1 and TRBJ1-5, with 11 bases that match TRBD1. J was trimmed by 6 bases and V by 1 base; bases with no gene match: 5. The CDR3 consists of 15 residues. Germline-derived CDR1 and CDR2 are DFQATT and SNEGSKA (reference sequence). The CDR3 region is CSARADRGQRQPQHF. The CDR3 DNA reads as TGCAGTGCTAGAGCGGACAGGGGGCAACGTCAGCCCCAGCATTTT.

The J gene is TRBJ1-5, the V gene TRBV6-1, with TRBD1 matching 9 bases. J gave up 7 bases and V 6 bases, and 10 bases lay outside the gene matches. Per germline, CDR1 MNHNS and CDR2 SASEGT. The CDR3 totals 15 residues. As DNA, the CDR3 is TGTGCCAGCAGCACACGGACAGGGGTTGGGCAGCCCCAGCATTTT. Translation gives CASSTRTGVGQPQHF.